The entry below describes one T cell receptor beta chain. Antigen specificity is unknown. Time point of the sample: week 47, end of study. Topical imiquimod was applied with each vaccine dose, which held 300 ug of mutant IDH1 20-mer peptide. The CDR3 has 15 residues. V shed 1 base and J shed 0 bases, with 7 bases lying between them. Germline CDR1 is ENHRY and CDR2 is SYGVKD. The data belong to a study of a mutant IDH1 vaccine in newly diagnosed glioma. Study-level information: Patients had received radiotherapy, temozolomide, or both previously, most receiving both.

TCRdb's table, derived via immunoSEQ multiplex PCR, lists solely in-frame clones and lacks some. The sample lists some 60,000 clones, 80% to 85% seen once, with approximately 3.5% in the top ten. The sequenced sample was PBMCs, obtained from a glioma patient whose treatment included an IDH1 peptide vaccine. This chain connects TRBV10-3 to TRBJ2-1; no reliable D call. The source of this sequence is a woman aged 45-65 years with glioma. For the CDR3, the DNA is TGTGCCATCAGTGAGTACGACCTCTCCTACAATGAGCAGTTCTTC. It specifies CAISEYDLSYNEQFF.